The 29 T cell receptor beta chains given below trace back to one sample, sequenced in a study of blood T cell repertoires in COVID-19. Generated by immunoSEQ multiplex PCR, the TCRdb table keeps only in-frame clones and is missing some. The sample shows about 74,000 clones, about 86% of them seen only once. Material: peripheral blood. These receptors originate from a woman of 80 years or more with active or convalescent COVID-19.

CDR3 DNA: TGTGCCAGCAGCTTGTCCGTTTTAGCGGGAGGCGGCACAGATACGCAGTATTTT. Residues: CASSLSVLAGGGTDTQYF. The chain joins TRBV5-6 to TRBJ2-3; 10 positions match TRBD2. Losses at the gene ends were 1 base for V and 1 base for J; bases not matched to a gene: 9. This CDR3 is built from 18 residues. Per germline, CDR1 SGHDT and CDR2 YYEEEE.

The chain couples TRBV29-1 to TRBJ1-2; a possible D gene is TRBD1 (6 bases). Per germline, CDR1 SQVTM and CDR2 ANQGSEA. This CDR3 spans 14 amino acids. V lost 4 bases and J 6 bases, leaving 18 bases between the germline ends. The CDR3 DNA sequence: TGCAGCGTTGGAGGGGGAAGGGCTCCCAATGGCTACACCTTC. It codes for CSVGGGRAPNGYTF.

In nucleotides, the CDR3 is TGCGCCAGCAGTGAATGGACAGCAGCAAATTCACCCCTCCACTTT. It specifies CASSEWTAANSPLHF. The J gene is TRBJ1-6, the V gene TRBV10-1; the D gene is possibly TRBD1 (6 bases). CDR1 WNHNN and CDR2 SYGVQD come from the germline V gene (reference sequence). V was cut by 3 bases and J by 7 bases, with 13 bases left in between. This CDR3 contains 15 residues.

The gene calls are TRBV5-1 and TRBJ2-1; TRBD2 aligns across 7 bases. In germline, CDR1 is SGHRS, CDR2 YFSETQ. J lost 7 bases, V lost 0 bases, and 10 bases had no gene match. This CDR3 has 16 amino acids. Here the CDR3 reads CASSLVGGSRGNEQFF. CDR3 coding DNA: TGCGCCAGCAGCTTGGTTGGCGGGAGTAGAGGGAATGAGCAGTTCTTC.

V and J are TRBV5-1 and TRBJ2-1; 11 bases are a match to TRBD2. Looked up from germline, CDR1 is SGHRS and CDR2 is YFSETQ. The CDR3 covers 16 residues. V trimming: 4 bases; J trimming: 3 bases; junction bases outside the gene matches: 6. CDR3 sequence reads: CASSRGLADDYNEQFF. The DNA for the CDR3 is TGCGCCAGCAGCCGGGGACTAGCGGACGACTACAATGAGCAGTTCTTC.

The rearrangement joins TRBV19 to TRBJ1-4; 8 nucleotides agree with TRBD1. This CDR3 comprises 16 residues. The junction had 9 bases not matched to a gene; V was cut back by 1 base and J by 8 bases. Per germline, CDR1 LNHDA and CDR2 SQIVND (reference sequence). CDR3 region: CASSIGGRGRNEKLFF. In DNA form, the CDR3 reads TGTGCCAGTAGTATAGGAGGCAGGGGGCGAAACGAAAAACTGTTTTTT.

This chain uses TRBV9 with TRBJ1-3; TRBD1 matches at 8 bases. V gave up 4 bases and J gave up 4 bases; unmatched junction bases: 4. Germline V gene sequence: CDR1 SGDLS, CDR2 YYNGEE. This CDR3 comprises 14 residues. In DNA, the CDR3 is TGTGCCAGCAGCCCACAGGGGGAAGGAAACACCATATATTTT. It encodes CASSPQGEGNTIYF.

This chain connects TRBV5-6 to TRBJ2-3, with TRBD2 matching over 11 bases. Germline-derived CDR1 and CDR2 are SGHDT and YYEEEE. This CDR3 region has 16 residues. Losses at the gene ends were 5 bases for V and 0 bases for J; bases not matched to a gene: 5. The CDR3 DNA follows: TGTGCCAGCAGTCCGGGACTAGCGGTAAGCACAGATACGCAGTATTTT. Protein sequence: CASSPGLAVSTDTQYF.

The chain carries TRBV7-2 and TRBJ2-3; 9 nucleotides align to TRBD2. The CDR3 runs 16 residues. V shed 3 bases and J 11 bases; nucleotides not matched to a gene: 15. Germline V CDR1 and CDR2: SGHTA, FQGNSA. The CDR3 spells CASSFGLAGDSGKQYF. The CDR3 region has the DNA TGTGCCAGCAGCTTCGGCTTAGCGGGAGACTCCGGAAAGCAGTATTTT. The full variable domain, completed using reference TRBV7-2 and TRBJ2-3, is GAGVSQSPSNKVTEKGKDVELRCDPISGHTALYWYRQSLGQGLEFLIYFQGNSAPDKSGLPSDRFSAERTGGSVSTLTIQRTQQEDSAVYLCASSFGLAGDSGKQYFGPGTRLTVL.

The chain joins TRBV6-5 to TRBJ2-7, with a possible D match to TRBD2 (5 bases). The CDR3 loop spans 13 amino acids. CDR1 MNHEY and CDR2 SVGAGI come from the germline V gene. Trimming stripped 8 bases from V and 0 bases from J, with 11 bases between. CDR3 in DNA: TGTGCCAGCTCCCTGGGAGACTCCTACGAGCAGTACTTC. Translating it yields CASSLGDSYEQYF.

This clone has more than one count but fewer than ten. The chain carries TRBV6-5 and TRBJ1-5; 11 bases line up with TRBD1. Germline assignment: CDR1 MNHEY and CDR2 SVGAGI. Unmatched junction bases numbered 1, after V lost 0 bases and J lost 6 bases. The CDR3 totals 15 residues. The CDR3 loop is CASSYSGQGGQPQHF. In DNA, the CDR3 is TGTGCCAGCAGTTACTCGGGACAGGGGGGTCAGCCCCAGCATTTT.

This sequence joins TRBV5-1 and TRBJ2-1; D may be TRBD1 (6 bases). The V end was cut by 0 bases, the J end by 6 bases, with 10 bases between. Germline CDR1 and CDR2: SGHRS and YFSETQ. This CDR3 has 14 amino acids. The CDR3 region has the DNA TGCGCCAGCAGCTTGGCCCAGGGGCGCAATGAGCAGTTCTTC. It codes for CASSLAQGRNEQFF.

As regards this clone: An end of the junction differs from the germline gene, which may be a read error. The DNA of the CDR3 is TGTGCTAGCAGCTTAGCGGAGGACAGGGGCCACGAGCAGTACTTC. Translated: CASSLAEDRGHEQYF. V and J are TRBV7-7 and TRBJ2-7, with TRBD1 identical over 9 bases. The CDR3 runs 15 residues. CDR1 is SSHAT, CDR2 FNYEAQ, per germline (reference sequence).

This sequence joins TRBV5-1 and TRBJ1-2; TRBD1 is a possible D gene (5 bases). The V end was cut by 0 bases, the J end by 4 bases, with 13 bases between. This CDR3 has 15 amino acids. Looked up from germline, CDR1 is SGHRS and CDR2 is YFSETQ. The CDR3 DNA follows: TGCGCCAGCAGCTTGGGCATGGGGCTCCCCTATGGCTACACCTTC. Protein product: CASSLGMGLPYGYTF.

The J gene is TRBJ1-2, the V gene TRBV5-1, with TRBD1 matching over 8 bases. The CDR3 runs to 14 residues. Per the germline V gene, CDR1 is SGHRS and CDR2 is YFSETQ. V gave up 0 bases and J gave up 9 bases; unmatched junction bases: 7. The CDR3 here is CASSLGTGLVRYTF. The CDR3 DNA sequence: TGCGCCAGCAGCTTGGGGACAGGGTTGGTCCGCTACACCTTC.

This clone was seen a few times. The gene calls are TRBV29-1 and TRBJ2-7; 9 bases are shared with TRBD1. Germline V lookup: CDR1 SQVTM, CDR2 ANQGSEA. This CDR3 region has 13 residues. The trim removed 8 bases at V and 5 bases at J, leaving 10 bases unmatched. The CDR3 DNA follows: TGCAGCCCGAGGGGGGACAGGGTAGACGAGCAGTACTTC. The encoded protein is CSPRGDRVDEQYF.

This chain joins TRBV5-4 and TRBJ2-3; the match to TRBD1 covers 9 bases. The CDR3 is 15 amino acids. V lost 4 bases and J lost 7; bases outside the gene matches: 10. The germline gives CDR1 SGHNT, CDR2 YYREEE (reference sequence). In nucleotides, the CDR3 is TGTGCCAGCAGCCCTTCGACAGGGGGACTATATACGCAGTATTTT. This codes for CASSPSTGGLYTQYF.

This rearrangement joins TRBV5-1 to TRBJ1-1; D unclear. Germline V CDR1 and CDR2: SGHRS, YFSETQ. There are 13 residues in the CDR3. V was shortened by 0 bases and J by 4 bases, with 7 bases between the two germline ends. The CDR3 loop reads CASSLAGFTEAFF. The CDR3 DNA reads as TGCGCCAGCAGCTTGGCCGGGTTCACTGAAGCTTTCTTT. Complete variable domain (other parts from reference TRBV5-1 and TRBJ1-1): KAGVTQTPRYLIKTRGQQVTLSCSPISGHRSVSWYQQTPGQGLQFLFEYFSETQRNKGNFPGRFSGRQFSNSRSEMNVSTLELGDSALYLCASSLAGFTEAFFGQGTRLTVV.

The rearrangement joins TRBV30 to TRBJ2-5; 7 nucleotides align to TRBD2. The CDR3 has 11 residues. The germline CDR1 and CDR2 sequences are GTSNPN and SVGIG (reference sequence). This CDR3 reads CASGRRETQYF. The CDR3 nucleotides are TGTGCTTCCGGGAGGCGCGAGACCCAGTACTTC.

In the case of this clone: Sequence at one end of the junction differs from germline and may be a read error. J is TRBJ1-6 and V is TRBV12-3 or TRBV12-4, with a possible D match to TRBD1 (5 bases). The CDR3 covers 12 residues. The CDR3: CASTLGTGPVHF. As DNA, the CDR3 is TGTGCCAGCACCTTGGGGACTGGACCCGTCCACTTT.

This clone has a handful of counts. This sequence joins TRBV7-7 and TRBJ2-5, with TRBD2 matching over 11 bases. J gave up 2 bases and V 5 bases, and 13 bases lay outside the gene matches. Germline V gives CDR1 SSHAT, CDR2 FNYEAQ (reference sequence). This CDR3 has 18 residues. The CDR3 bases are TGTGCCAGCAGCCCCTGGACTAGCGGGTTCGCGGAGCAAGAGACCCAGTACTTC. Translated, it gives CASSPWTSGFAEQETQYF. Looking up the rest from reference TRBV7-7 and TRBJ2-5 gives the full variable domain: GAGVSQSPRYKVTKRGQDVTLRCDPISSHATLYWYQQALGQGPEFLTYFNYEAQPDKSGLPSDRFSAERPEGSISTLTIQRTEQRDSAMYRCASSPWTSGFAEQETQYFGPGTRLLVL.

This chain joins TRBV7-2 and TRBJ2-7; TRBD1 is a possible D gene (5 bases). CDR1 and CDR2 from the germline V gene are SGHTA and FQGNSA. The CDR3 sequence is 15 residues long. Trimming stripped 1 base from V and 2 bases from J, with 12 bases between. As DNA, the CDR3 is TGTGCCAGCAGCTTAGAAAGGGGCGACCCCTACGAGCAGTACTTC. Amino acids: CASSLERGDPYEQYF. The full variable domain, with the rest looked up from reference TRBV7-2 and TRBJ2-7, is GAGVSQSPSNKVTEKGKDVELRCDPISGHTALYWYRQSLGQGLEFLIYFQGNSAPDKSGLPSDRFSAERTGGSVSTLTIQRTQQEDSAVYLCASSLERGDPYEQYFGPGTRLTVT.

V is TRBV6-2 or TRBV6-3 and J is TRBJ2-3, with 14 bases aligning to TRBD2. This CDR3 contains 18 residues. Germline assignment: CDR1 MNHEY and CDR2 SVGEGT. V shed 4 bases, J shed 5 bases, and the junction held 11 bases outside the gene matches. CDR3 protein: CASSSSAGLAGVVDTQYF. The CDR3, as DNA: TGTGCCAGCAGTTCGTCCGCGGGACTAGCGGGAGTTGTAGATACGCAGTATTTT.

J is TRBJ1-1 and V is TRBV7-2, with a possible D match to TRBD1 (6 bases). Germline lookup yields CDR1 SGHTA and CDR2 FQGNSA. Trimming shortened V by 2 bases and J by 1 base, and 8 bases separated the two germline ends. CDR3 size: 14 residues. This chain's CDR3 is CASSLFRGNTEAFF. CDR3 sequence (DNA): TGTGCCAGCAGCTTATTCAGGGGGAACACTGAAGCTTTCTTT. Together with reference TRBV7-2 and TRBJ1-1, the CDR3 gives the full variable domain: GAGVSQSPSNKVTEKGKDVELRCDPISGHTALYWYRQSLGQGLEFLIYFQGNSAPDKSGLPSDRFSAERTGGSVSTLTIQRTQQEDSAVYLCASSLFRGNTEAFFGQGTRLTVV.

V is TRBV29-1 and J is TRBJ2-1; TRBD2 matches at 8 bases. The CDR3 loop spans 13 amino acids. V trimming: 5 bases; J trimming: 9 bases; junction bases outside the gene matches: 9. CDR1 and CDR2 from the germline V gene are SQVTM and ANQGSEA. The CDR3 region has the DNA TGCAGCGTTACATCCCGGGGACTAGGTGAGCAGTTCTTC. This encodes CSVTSRGLGEQFF.

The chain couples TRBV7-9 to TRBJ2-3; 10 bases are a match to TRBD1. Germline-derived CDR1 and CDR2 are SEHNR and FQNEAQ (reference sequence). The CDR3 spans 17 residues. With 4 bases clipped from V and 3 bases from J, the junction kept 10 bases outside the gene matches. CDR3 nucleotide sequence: TGTGCCAGCAGCTCCATCTATCGGACAGGGGGTACAGATACGCAGTATTTT. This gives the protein CASSSIYRTGGTDTQYF. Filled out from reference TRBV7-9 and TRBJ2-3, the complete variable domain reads DTGVSQNPRHKITKRGQNVTFRCDPISEHNRLYWYRQTLGQGPEFLTYFQNEAQLEKSRLLSDRFSAERPKGSFSTLEIQRTEQGDSAMYLCASSSIYRTGGTDTQYFGPGTRLTVL.

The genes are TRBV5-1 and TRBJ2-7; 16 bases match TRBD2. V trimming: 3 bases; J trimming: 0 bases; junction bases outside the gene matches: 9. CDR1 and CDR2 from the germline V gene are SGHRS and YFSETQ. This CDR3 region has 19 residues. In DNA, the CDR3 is TGCGCCAGCAGCTCCCTGGGACTAGCGGGAGGGCAAGGCTCCTACGAGCAGTACTTC. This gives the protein CASSSLGLAGGQGSYEQYF.

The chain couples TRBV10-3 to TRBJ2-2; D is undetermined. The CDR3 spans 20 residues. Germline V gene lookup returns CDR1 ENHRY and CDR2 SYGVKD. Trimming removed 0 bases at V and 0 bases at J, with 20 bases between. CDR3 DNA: TGTGCCATCAGTGAGTCGATTGCACCCTCTACCGATGCGAACACCGGGGAGCTGTTTTTT. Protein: CAISESIAPSTDANTGELFF.

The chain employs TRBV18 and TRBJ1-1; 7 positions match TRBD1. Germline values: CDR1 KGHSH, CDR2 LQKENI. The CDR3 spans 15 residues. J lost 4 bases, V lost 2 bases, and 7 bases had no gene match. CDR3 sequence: CASSPNPGGSTEAFF. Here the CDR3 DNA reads TGTGCCAGCTCACCAAACCCAGGGGGAAGCACTGAAGCTTTCTTT.